The 18 T cell receptor beta chains listed next were all sequenced from one sample in a study of stem cell transplantation in POMP-related autoinflammatory disease. Libraries were prepared by immunoSEQ multiplex PCR; TCRdb keeps only in-frame clonotypes and omits some of them. This table holds roughly 70,000 clones, roughly 91% found once. Sequencing was performed on CD4+ T cells from PBMCs, taken after stem cell transplantation. The source is a human patient with POMP-related autoinflammation and immune dysregulation (PRAID). The T cells may come from the graft donor.

The chain carries TRBV2 and TRBJ1-6; 11 bases match TRBD1. Germline V CDR1 and CDR2: SNHLY, FYNNEI. The CDR3 extends over 16 amino acids. The V segment lost 6 bases and the J segment 5 bases; nucleotides outside the gene matches: 6. CDR3 sequence reads: CASRVGQGADNSPLHF. Here the CDR3 DNA reads TGTGCCAGCAGGGTAGGACAGGGGGCTGATAATTCACCCCTCCACTTT.

The V call is TRBV9, the J call TRBJ1-2; TRBD1 agrees at 7 bases. Germline V lookup: CDR1 SGDLS, CDR2 YYNGEE. With V trimmed by 0 bases and J by 4 bases, 3 bases remained unmatched. The CDR3 length is 14 residues. The CDR3 DNA follows: TGTGCCAGCAGCGTAGTTGGACAGGTCTATGGCTACACCTTC. Encoded protein: CASSVVGQVYGYTF.

The rearrangement links TRBV28 to TRBJ1-5; D call uncertain. CDR1 MDHEN and CDR2 SYDVKM come from the germline V gene. V was trimmed by 3 bases and J by 7 bases, leaving 7 bases between them. The CDR3 is 12 residues long. Here the CDR3 DNA reads TGTGCCAGCAGTTTCCAGGTCCAGCCCCAGCATTTT. Its protein product is CASSFQVQPQHF.

The chain employs TRBV5-1 and TRBJ2-7, with 9 bases aligning to TRBD1. This CDR3 is 13 amino acids long. J was trimmed by 10 bases and V by 4 bases; bases with no gene match: 9. Germline CDR1 reads SGHRS; CDR2 reads YFSETQ. The CDR3, as DNA: TGCGCCAGCAGCCCGGGACAGGGAACTGGTCAGTACTTC. It specifies CASSPGQGTGQYF.

The V gene is TRBV18, the J gene TRBJ2-3, with D possibly matching TRBD2 (5 bases). Germline loops: CDR1 KGHSH, CDR2 LQKENI. There are 15 residues in the CDR3. The V end was cut by 2 bases, the J end by 4 bases, with 13 bases between. The CDR3 coding sequence is TGTGCCAGCTCACCAATGAGTGGGAGCCCAGATACGCAGTATTTT. It yields the protein CASSPMSGSPDTQYF.

The chain recombines TRBV15 with TRBJ2-7; 9 bases agree with TRBD2. The CDR3 sequence is 15 residues long. V shed 0 bases, J shed 3 bases, and the junction held 3 bases outside the gene matches. CDR1 is LNHNV and CDR2 is YYDKDF in the germline V gene (reference sequence). CDR3: CATSRESGRIYEQYF. For the CDR3, the DNA is TGTGCCACCAGCAGAGAGAGCGGGAGGATCTACGAGCAGTACTTC.

The rearrangement uses TRBV18 and TRBJ2-7; no clear D. The V end lost 3 bases, the J end lost 0 bases, and 6 bases lay between the germline ends. The CDR3 spans 13 residues. Looked up from germline, CDR1 is KGHSH and CDR2 is LQKENI. CDR3 loop: CASSPGSSYEQYV. Written as DNA, the CDR3 is TGTGCCAGCTCACCGGGTAGCTCCTACGAGCAGTACGTC.

The CDR3 DNA reads as TGCGCCAGCAGCCGGACCGCTGGAAACACCATATATTTT. It specifies CASSRTAGNTIYF. The V call is TRBV5-1, the J call TRBJ1-3; D not resolved. The CDR3 is made up of 13 amino acids. CDR1 and CDR2 from the germline V gene are SGHRS and YFSETQ. Trimming pared 4 bases from V and 2 bases from J, leaving 7 bases between.

This chain joins TRBV18 and TRBJ2-3, with 8 nucleotides matching TRBD2. Per the germline V gene, CDR1 is KGHSH and CDR2 is LQKENI. V shed 5 bases, J shed 6 bases, and the junction held 10 bases outside the gene matches. The CDR3 consists of 15 residues. The chain's CDR3 is CASSGLGLAPDTQYF. As DNA, the CDR3 is TGTGCCAGCTCAGGGCTAGGACTAGCCCCCGATACGCAGTATTTT.

The chain couples TRBV28 to TRBJ1-5; D call uncertain. V lost 5 bases to trimming and J lost 9 bases, with 14 bases between them. Germline V gene lookup returns CDR1 MDHEN and CDR2 SYDVKM. The CDR3 sequence is 13 residues long. CDR3 DNA: TGTGCCAGCAGTCCTCCTGGGGTCTCGCCCCAGCATTTT. Protein sequence: CASSPPGVSPQHF. Drawing the rest from reference TRBV28 and TRBJ1-5, the complete variable domain is DVKVTQSSRYLVKRTGEKVFLECVQDMDHENMFWYRQDPGLGLRLIYFSYDVKMKEKGDIPEGYSVSREKKERFSLILESASTNQTSMYLCASSPPGVSPQHFGDGTRLSIL.

The chain recombines TRBV5-1 with TRBJ2-7, with TRBD2 matching over 10 bases. The germline CDR1 and CDR2 sequences are SGHRS and YFSETQ. The CDR3 length is 15 residues. Losses at the gene ends were 2 bases for V and 4 bases for J; bases not matched to a gene: 6. CDR3 coding DNA: TGCGCCAGCAGCTTTCTAGCGGGGGCTAATTACGAGCAGTACGTC. Protein product: CASSFLAGANYEQYV.

This clone appeared once. The chain has TRBV29-1 and TRBJ1-1; 8 nucleotides match TRBD1. CDR3 length equals 16 residues. Trimming took 7 bases from V and 0 from J; bases not matched to a gene: 13. The germline gives CDR1 SQVTM, CDR2 ANQGSEA. CDR3 nucleotides: TGCAGCGCTTCGGGACAGGTCCACGCATTGAACACTGAAGCTTTCTTT. Amino acid sequence: CSASGQVHALNTEAFF.

This CDR3 reads CASSVGGRDGYTF. The CDR3 DNA sequence: TGCGCCAGCAGCGTGGGGGGCCGAGATGGCTACACCTTC. The chain couples TRBV5-1 to TRBJ1-2, with a possible D match to TRBD1 (6 bases). CDR3 length equals 13 residues. V was pared by 4 bases and J by 6 bases, with 13 bases between. CDR1 is SGHRS and CDR2 is YFSETQ in the germline V gene.

The rearrangement uses TRBV28 and TRBJ1-5, with D unclear. Trimming shortened V by 3 bases and J by 7 bases, and 4 bases separated the two germline ends. The CDR3 sequence is 11 residues long. The germline CDR1 and CDR2 sequences are MDHEN and SYDVKM. The CDR3, as DNA: TGTGCCAGCAGTTTTCGCCAGCCCCAGCATTTT. Translation: CASSFRQPQHF.

This clone was counted a single time. The CDR3 DNA is TGTGCCATCAGTGAGTCGGGACTAGCGGGGGCCCGGCAAGAGACCCAGTACTTC. Translating it yields CAISESGLAGARQETQYF. The rearrangement links TRBV10-3 to TRBJ2-5, with TRBD2 matching over 14 bases. CDR3 size: 18 residues. Trimming took 0 bases from V and 2 from J; bases not matched to a gene: 5. CDR1 and CDR2 from the germline V gene are ENHRY and SYGVKD.

This clone was detected once. The chain uses TRBV3-1 (or the pseudogene TRBV3-2) and TRBJ2-2; possibly TRBD2 for D (5 bases). Looked up from germline, CDR1 is LGHDT and CDR2 is YNNKEL (reference sequence). This CDR3 spans 15 amino acids. Trimming pared 4 bases from V and 0 bases from J, leaving 9 bases between. CDR3 nucleotides: TGTGCCAGCAGCCCGGGGTACGCGAACACCGGGGAGCTGTTTTTT. This translates into CASSPGYANTGELFF.

This chain connects TRBV28 to TRBJ2-5; either TRBD1 or TRBD2 may supply D (5 bases each). Germline V gives CDR1 MDHEN, CDR2 SYDVKM. This CDR3 is built from 15 residues. The ends were cut back, 7 bases at V and 5 bases at J, with 20 bases in the middle. The CDR3 reads CASKTPGTRRETQYF. The CDR3 DNA is TGTGCCAGCAAGACACCCGGGACCCGCCGGGAGACCCAGTACTTC.

This chain connects TRBV9 to TRBJ1-2; D is uncertain. CDR3 length: 13 residues. Trimming cost V 3 bases and J 5 bases, with 11 bases left between them. Germline loops: CDR1 SGDLS, CDR2 YYNGEE. In DNA, the CDR3 is TGTGCCAGCAGCGCAACAAAGAGTTATGGCTACACCTTC. Its translation: CASSATKSYGYTF.